The rows below give T cell receptor beta chains drawn from one sample of a study of T cell repertoires in cytomegalovirus infection. In TCRdb, the reads were re-called with MiXCR into one record per CDR3 protein. The sample carries some 150,000 distinct CDR3 sequences, about 31% recorded once. No cognate antigen is known for these TCRs. This material consisted of CD8+ T cells from cultured PBMCs, taken from culture after CMV antigen stimulation. These receptors all stem from a human donor in good health (CMV status not recorded). Some clones in this sample may be carry-over from other donors' samples. Each CDR3 is given without its conserved first and last residue.

V gene	J gene	CDR3 protein
TRBV7-9	TRBJ2-7	ASSGVAYEQY
TRBV19	TRBJ2-1	ASRRDTRNEQF
TRBV5-6	TRBJ2-7	ASSGDVAYEQY
TRBV10-3	TRBJ2-1	AISEEGTGGNEQF
TRBV2	TRBJ1-1	ASWGGESFMNTEAF
TRBV12-3/TRBV12-4	TRBJ2-1	ASSGLAGGTGEQF
TRBV12-3/TRBV12-4	TRBJ2-5	ASSGGGQETQY
TRBV19	TRBJ1-1	ASTNPGGANTEAF
TRBV7-6	TRBJ2-7	ASSDRAVGNWDEQY
TRBV4-1	TRBJ1-2	ASSQRQDFYGYT
TRBV2	TRBJ1-1	AIHGTANTEAF
TRBV7-6	TRBJ2-7	ASSLVGTGSAGAYEQY
TRBV2	TRBJ2-7	ASSDTGIGYEQY
TRBV6-5	TRBJ1-6	ASSRTPGNSPLH
TRBV2	TRBJ1-5	ASLEGLISNQPQH
TRBV4-2	TRBJ2-3	ASSQDLVGGDTQY
TRBV7-9	TRBJ2-1	ASSLDRFSYNEQF
TRBV4-1	TRBJ1-4	ASREGAATNEKLF
TRBV2	TRBJ1-1	ASSLQGWTEAF
TRBV7-2	TRBJ1-2	ASRDSGDGYT
TRBV12-3/TRBV12-4	TRBJ2-3	ASSFSGNTQY
TRBV7-2	TRBJ2-7	ASSLGTGYEQY
TRBV19	TRBJ2-1	ASSYGLNEQF
TRBV2	TRBJ1-1	ASSEMSSGGEAF
TRBV7-3	TRBJ1-1	ASSLGWGGRDTEAF
TRBV7-2	TRBJ2-3	ASSVISSGQSPY
TRBV11-2	TRBJ2-2	ASGGWGEGTGELF
TRBV24-1	TRBJ2-2	ATSDSLRAGELF
TRBV7-4	TRBJ1-2	ASSFRGAQGVDYGYT
TRBV3-1	TRBJ2-1	ASSQEGRQPDEQF
TRBV28	TRBJ1-5	ASSLGGTRNQPQH
TRBV7-9	TRBJ2-1	ASSPRTSGPLNEQF
TRBV27	TRBJ1-6	ASSDLTVRYNSPLH
TRBV27	TRBJ1-1	ASSYGQTNTEAF
TRBV12-5	TRBJ2-3	ASGPPSSVRDYRTDTQY
TRBV18	TRBJ2-1	ASSPFGTGYHEQF
TRBV6-5	TRBJ2-3	ASSYLLGGSDTQY
TRBV11-2	TRBJ1-2	ASSEDSLTYGYT
TRBV7-6	TRBJ1-4	ASSLRESTNEKLF
TRBV2	TRBJ1-2	ASSEDKLYGYT
TRBV7-8	TRBJ2-5	ASSLLLYQETQY
TRBV10-3	TRBJ2-2	AISEPNTGELF
TRBV5-1	TRBJ2-3	ASREQGTFTDTQY
TRBV4-1	TRBJ1-4	ASSQDVLGGGEKLF
TRBV7-8	TRBJ2-1	ASSLGSGGAFFYNEQF
TRBV4-1	TRBJ1-1	ASSRLAGQTHTEAF
TRBV6-5	TRBJ2-2	ASSPRDRVAGELF
TRBV5-1	TRBJ1-5	ASSLAGTVGQPQH
TRBV27	TRBJ1-6	ASRSGTAYNSPLH
TRBV4-1	TRBJ2-1	ASSQDRPRMTGVAGNEQF
TRBV6-1	TRBJ1-5	AGAGGRNQPQH
TRBV28	TRBJ1-5	ASIGRVPQPQH
TRBV12-3/TRBV12-4	TRBJ1-5	ASSFNSGGAEPQH
TRBV7-8	TRBJ1-5	ASSPERGVNQPQH
TRBV3-1	TRBJ2-5	ASSQDKRGSEETQY
TRBV6-1	TRBJ1-1	ASTHRGNTEAF